These T cell receptor beta chains were read from a single sample in a study of memory CD4+ T cells and cytomegalovirus serostatus. Method: immunoSEQ multiplex PCR; TCRdb's copy keeps in-frame clones and lacks some. The sample lists about 60,000 clones; 70% to 85% were seen once. Sequencing input: memory CD4+ T cells from blood. The receptor source for this set is an adult in good health and CMV-seronegative. Both conserved end residues are part of each CDR3. A D gene is named only where the DNA matches it firmly. Not all rows give a size; the values are once, few, many and, for expanded clones, a class.

J gene,V gene,D gene,clone size,CDR3 protein,CDR3 DNA
TRBJ1-1,TRBV19,.,.,CASSQGEGFTEAFF,TGTGCCAGTAGTCAAGGGGAGGGGTTCACTGAAGCTTTCTTT
TRBJ1-6,TRBV6-1,.,few,CASTLVGSPLHF,TGTGCCAGCACCCTGGTCGGTTCACCCCTCCACTTT
TRBJ1-5,TRBV6-6,TRBD1,once,CASKESTGGGRQPQHF,TGTGCCAGCAAAGAAAGTACAGGGGGGGGCCGTCAGCCCCAGCATTTT
TRBJ1-1,TRBV28,.,.,CASSLSRGAPAQAFF,TGTGCCAGCAGTTTATCCAGAGGCGCCCCGGCCCAAGCTTTCTTT
TRBJ1-4,TRBV5-1,.,.,CASSLEGVRDNEKLFF,TGCGCCAGCAGCTTAGAAGGCGTAAGGGATAATGAAAAACTGTTTTTT
TRBJ2-4,TRBV11-2,.,.,CASSLGIVLPIVKNIQYF,TGTGCCAGCAGCTTAGGGATCGTCCTCCCGATCGTCAAAAACATTCAGTACTTC
TRBJ2-2,TRBV11-2,.,.,CASSLIRGTGELFF,TGTGCCAGCAGCTTAATCAGAGGAACCGGGGAGCTGTTTTTT
TRBJ1-1,TRBV11-2,TRBD1,.,CASSFTGGNTEAFF,TGTGCCAGCAGTTTCACAGGGGGTAACACTGAAGCTTTCTTT
TRBJ1-2,TRBV5-1,.,.,CASSQTLQGYGYTF,TGCGCCAGCAGCCAAACCCTCCAGGGCTATGGCTACACCTTC
TRBJ2-7,TRBV6-6,.,.,CASTQRVYEQYF,TGTGCCAGCACCCAGAGGGTATACGAGCAGTACTTC
TRBJ1-2,TRBV6-1,TRBD1,.,CATGTGDKASGYTF,TGTGCCACAGGCACAGGGGACAAGGCTAGTGGCTACACCTTC
TRBJ2-1,TRBV10-2,TRBD1,few,CASSGQGVDEQFF,TGCGCCAGCAGTGGGCAGGGGGTGGATGAGCAGTTCTTC
TRBJ2-7,TRBV7-2,.,few,CASSPQGNEQYF,TGTGCCAGCAGCCCCCAGGGAAACGAGCAGTACTTC
TRBJ2-3,TRBV7-3,.,.,CASSLGDNSDTQYF,TGTGCCAGCAGCTTAGGGGACAACTCAGATACGCAGTATTTT